The rows below give T cell receptor beta chains drawn from one sample of a study of CD8+ T cells in alopecia areata. The method was immunoSEQ multiplex PCR; TCRdb's version includes in-frame clones alone and lacks a portion of them. The sample shows about 160,000 clones, just over 65% of them seen only once. This specimen was CD4+ T cells sorted from blood, taken at week 4, from a patient treated with tofacitinib. The receptors here all came from a human donor with alopecia areata. The CDR3 runs from the conserved cysteine through the conserved F or W. The D gene is left open where the match is weak. A clone size is listed for some rows: how often the clone was seen (once, few, many), or a class if it is expanded.

J gene: TRBJ2-1; V gene: TRBV2; D gene: TRBD2; clone size: NA; CDR3 DNA: TGTGCCAGCAGTAGCGGGACTAGCGTATACAATGAGCAGTTCTTC; CDR3 protein: CASSSGTSVYNEQFF
J gene: TRBJ1-5; V gene: TRBV7-2; D gene: NA; clone size: NA; CDR3 DNA: TGTGCCAGCAGCCCCAGTGGGGGGAATCAGCCCCAGCATTTT; CDR3 protein: CASSPSGGNQPQHF
J gene: TRBJ2-5; V gene: TRBV14; D gene: TRBD2; clone size: NA; CDR3 DNA: TGTGCCAGCAGCCAAGATTCGAGTCTAGCGGGTTTTGGGACCCAGTACTTC; CDR3 protein: CASSQDSSLAGFGTQYF
J gene: TRBJ1-1; V gene: TRBV29-1; D gene: NA; clone size: NA; CDR3 DNA: TGCAGCGCTAGCCTCGAACGGACTGAAGCTTTCTTT; CDR3 protein: CSASLERTEAFF
J gene: TRBJ2-7; V gene: TRBV5-1; D gene: TRBD2; clone size: NA; CDR3 DNA: TGCGCCAGCAGCTTGGTCCTAGCGGAAACCTACGAGCAGTACTTC; CDR3 protein: CASSLVLAETYEQYF
J gene: TRBJ1-1; V gene: TRBV5-1; D gene: NA; clone size: NA; CDR3 DNA: TGCGCCAGCAGCTTGATCGGCCCCGGGTACCCTGAAGCTTTCTTT; CDR3 protein: CASSLIGPGYPEAFF
J gene: TRBJ1-4; V gene: TRBV1; D gene: NA; clone size: NA; CDR3 DNA: TGCACCAGCAGGGGCCTTAGGGATGAAAAACTGTTTTTT; CDR3 protein: CTSRGLRDEKLFF
J gene: TRBJ2-3; V gene: TRBV29-1; D gene: TRBD2; clone size: NA; CDR3 DNA: TGCAGCGTCGCCGGACTAGCGGGGCCCACAGATACGCAGTATTTT; CDR3 protein: CSVAGLAGPTDTQYF
J gene: TRBJ2-6; V gene: TRBV27; D gene: NA; clone size: NA; CDR3 DNA: TGTGCCAGCAGTAAGTTCGGCTCTGGGGCCAACGTCCTGACTTTC; CDR3 protein: CASSKFGSGANVLTF
J gene: TRBJ2-3; V gene: TRBV7-2; D gene: NA; clone size: NA; CDR3 DNA: TGTGCCAGCAGCTTATCACAGCTCACAGATACGCAGTATTTT; CDR3 protein: CASSLSQLTDTQYF
J gene: TRBJ2-1; V gene: TRBV29-1; D gene: TRBD2; clone size: NA; CDR3 DNA: TGCAGCGCCGGCCGGGAAGGACTAGCGGGCCTCCCCTACAATGAGCAGTTCTTC; CDR3 protein: CSAGREGLAGLPYNEQFF
J gene: TRBJ2-5; V gene: TRBV2; D gene: NA; clone size: NA; CDR3 DNA: TGTGCCAGCACCCGGGGGGCCGGAGAGACCCAGTACTTC; CDR3 protein: CASTRGAGETQYF
J gene: TRBJ2-3; V gene: TRBV29-1; D gene: TRBD1; clone size: NA; CDR3 DNA: TGCAGCGTTCCCAGGGGGCTCTCTCCTAGCACAGATACGCAGTATTTT; CDR3 protein: CSVPRGLSPSTDTQYF
J gene: TRBJ1-2; V gene: TRBV9; D gene: NA; clone size: NA; CDR3 DNA: TGTGCCAGCAGCGTCGGAGTCTTGACGGGCTACACCTTC; CDR3 protein: CASSVGVLTGYTF
J gene: TRBJ2-2; V gene: TRBV7-2; D gene: NA; clone size: NA; CDR3 DNA: TGTGCCAGCAGCTTCGGTTGGACCGGGGAGCTGTTTTTT; CDR3 protein: CASSFGWTGELFF
J gene: TRBJ1-2; V gene: TRBV30; D gene: TRBD1; clone size: NA; CDR3 DNA: TGTGCCTGGAGTCATCAGGGGGGTAATGGCTACACCTTC; CDR3 protein: CAWSHQGGNGYTF
J gene: TRBJ2-5; V gene: TRBV5-6; D gene: NA; clone size: NA; CDR3 DNA: TGTGCCAGCAGCTCCCTGAGACTGGGGTACCAAGAGACCCAGTACTTC; CDR3 protein: CASSSLRLGYQETQYF
J gene: TRBJ1-5; V gene: TRBV5-6; D gene: TRBD1; clone size: NA; CDR3 DNA: TGTGCCAGCAGCATGACAGGGGGCGAGTATGGACAGCCCCAGCATTTT; CDR3 protein: CASSMTGGEYGQPQHF
J gene: TRBJ2-1; V gene: TRBV25-1; D gene: TRBD2; clone size: NA; CDR3 DNA: TGTGCCAGCACAATTAGCGGGGGGGACAATGAGCAGTTCTTC; CDR3 protein: CASTISGGDNEQFF
J gene: TRBJ1-5; V gene: TRBV25-1; D gene: NA; clone size: few; CDR3 DNA: TGTGCCAGCAGTGAATCCGGGGCGCGGGGAGATCAGCCCCAGCATTTT; CDR3 protein: CASSESGARGDQPQHF
J gene: TRBJ2-2; V gene: TRBV14; D gene: NA; clone size: NA; CDR3 DNA: TGTGCCAGCAGCCAGCAAGACTTGGGCACCGGGGAGCTGTTTTTT; CDR3 protein: CASSQQDLGTGELFF
J gene: TRBJ2-1; V gene: TRBV2; D gene: TRBD2; clone size: NA; CDR3 DNA: TGTGCCAGCAGTCAGGGACTAGCGGGGGGCCGGTACAATGAGCAGTTCTTC; CDR3 protein: CASSQGLAGGRYNEQFF
J gene: TRBJ2-3; V gene: TRBV5-6; D gene: NA; clone size: NA; CDR3 DNA: TGTGCCAGCAGCTTGTATCGGAACACAGATACGCAGTATTTT; CDR3 protein: CASSLYRNTDTQYF
J gene: TRBJ1-5; V gene: TRBV20-1; D gene: NA; clone size: few; CDR3 DNA: TGCAGTGCTAGGCGGGACACGTTCCAGCATTTT; CDR3 protein: CSARRDTFQHF
J gene: TRBJ1-5; V gene: TRBV29-1; D gene: TRBD1; clone size: few; CDR3 DNA: TGCAGCGTTCCCGGACAGGGTAACGGGCCCCAGCATTTT; CDR3 protein: CSVPGQGNGPQHF
J gene: TRBJ1-1; V gene: TRBV7-8; D gene: NA; clone size: NA; CDR3 DNA: TGTGCCAGCAGCGTAACGCCAAGCGTGGGTTTAAGGAACACTGAAGCTTTCTTT; CDR3 protein: CASSVTPSVGLRNTEAFF
J gene: TRBJ2-7; V gene: TRBV30; D gene: NA; clone size: NA; CDR3 DNA: TGTGCCTGGAGCGGCAAGTCCAGGGGCGAGCAGTACTTC; CDR3 protein: CAWSGKSRGEQYF
J gene: TRBJ1-4; V gene: TRBV28; D gene: NA; clone size: few; CDR3 DNA: TGTGCCAGCAGTTTATGGAGTGGGAATGAAAAACTGTTTTTT; CDR3 protein: CASSLWSGNEKLFF
J gene: TRBJ1-5; V gene: TRBV4-2; D gene: TRBD1; clone size: NA; CDR3 DNA: TGTGCCAGCAGCCAGGGACAGGGCAATCAGCCCCAGCATTTT; CDR3 protein: CASSQGQGNQPQHF
J gene: TRBJ2-7; V gene: TRBV30; D gene: NA; clone size: few; CDR3 DNA: TGTGCCTGGAGTTGGGGGGCTGTAGCCTACGAGCAGTACTTC; CDR3 protein: CAWSWGAVAYEQYF
J gene: TRBJ2-6; V gene: TRBV29-1; D gene: NA; clone size: NA; CDR3 DNA: TGCAGCGCAAGCCGGGACACTGACTCTGGGGCCAACGTCCTGACTTTC; CDR3 protein: CSASRDTDSGANVLTF
J gene: TRBJ2-3; V gene: TRBV18; D gene: NA; clone size: NA; CDR3 DNA: TGTGCCAGCTCACCCCCCGGTTGGGCAGATACGCAGTATTTT; CDR3 protein: CASSPPGWADTQYF
J gene: TRBJ2-5; V gene: TRBV2; D gene: NA; clone size: NA; CDR3 DNA: TGTGCCAGCAGGGCGGTTGAGTCCCAGTACTTC; CDR3 protein: CASRAVESQYF
J gene: TRBJ2-5; V gene: TRBV29-1; D gene: NA; clone size: NA; CDR3 DNA: TGCAGCGTTGAAGGGCTTCGAGAGACCCAGTACTTC; CDR3 protein: CSVEGLRETQYF
J gene: TRBJ2-3; V gene: TRBV5-6; D gene: NA; clone size: NA; CDR3 DNA: TGTGCCAGCAGCTTGGCCCCGGATACGCAGTATTTT; CDR3 protein: CASSLAPDTQYF